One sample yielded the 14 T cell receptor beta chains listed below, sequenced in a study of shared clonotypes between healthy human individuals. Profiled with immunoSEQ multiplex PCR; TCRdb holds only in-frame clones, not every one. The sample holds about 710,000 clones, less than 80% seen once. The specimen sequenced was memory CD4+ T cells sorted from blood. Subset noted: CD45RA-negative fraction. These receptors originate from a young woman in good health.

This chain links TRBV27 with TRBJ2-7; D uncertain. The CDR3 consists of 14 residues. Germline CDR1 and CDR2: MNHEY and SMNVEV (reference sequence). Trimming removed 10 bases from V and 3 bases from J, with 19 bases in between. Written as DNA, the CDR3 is TGTGCCATATCTTTGAGACGTGATAACTACGAGCAGTACTTC. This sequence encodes CAISLRRDNYEQYF.

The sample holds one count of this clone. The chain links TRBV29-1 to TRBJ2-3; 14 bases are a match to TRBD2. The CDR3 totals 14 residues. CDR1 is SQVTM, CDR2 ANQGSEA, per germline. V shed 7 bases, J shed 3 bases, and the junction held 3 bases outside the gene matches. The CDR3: CSAGTSGSTDTQYF. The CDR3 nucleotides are TGCAGCGCCGGGACTAGCGGGAGTACAGATACGCAGTATTTT.

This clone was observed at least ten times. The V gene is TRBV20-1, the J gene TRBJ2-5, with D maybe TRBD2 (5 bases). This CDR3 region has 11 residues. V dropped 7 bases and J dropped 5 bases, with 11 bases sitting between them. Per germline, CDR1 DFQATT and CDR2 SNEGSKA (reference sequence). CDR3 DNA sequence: TGCAGTGTAGGGCCGGGGGAGACCCAGTACTTC. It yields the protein CSVGPGETQYF.

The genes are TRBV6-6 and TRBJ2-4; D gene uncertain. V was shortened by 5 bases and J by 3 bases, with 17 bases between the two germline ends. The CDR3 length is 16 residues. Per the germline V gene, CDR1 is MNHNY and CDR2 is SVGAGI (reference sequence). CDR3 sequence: CASSQMTGSGKNIQYF. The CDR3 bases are TGTGCCAGCAGTCAGATGACGGGCTCGGGCAAAAACATTCAGTACTTC.

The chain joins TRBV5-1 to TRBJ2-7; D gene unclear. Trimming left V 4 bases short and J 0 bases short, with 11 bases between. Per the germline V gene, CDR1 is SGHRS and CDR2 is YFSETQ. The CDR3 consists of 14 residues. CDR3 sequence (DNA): TGCGCCAGCAGCCCGGTGGCGAGCTCCTACGAGCAGTACTTC. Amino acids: CASSPVASSYEQYF.

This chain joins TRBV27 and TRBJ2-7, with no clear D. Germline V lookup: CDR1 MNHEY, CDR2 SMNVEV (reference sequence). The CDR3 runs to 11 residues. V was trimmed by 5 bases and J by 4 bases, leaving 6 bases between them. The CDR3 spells CASSTGYEQYF. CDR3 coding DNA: TGTGCCAGCAGTACGGGTTACGAGCAGTACTTC.

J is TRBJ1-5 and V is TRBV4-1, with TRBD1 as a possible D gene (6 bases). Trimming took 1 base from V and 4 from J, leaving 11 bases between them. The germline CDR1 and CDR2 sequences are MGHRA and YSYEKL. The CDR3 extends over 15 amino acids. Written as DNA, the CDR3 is TGCGCCAGCAGCCAAGGGGGGGCCGGTAATCAGCCCCAGCATTTT. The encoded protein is CASSQGGAGNQPQHF.

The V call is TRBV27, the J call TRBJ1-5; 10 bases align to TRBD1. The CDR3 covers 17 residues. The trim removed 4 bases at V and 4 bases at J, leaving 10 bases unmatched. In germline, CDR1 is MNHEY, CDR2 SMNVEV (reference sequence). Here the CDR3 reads CASSSSRQGAWNQPQHF. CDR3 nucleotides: TGTGCCAGCAGTTCGTCAAGACAGGGGGCCTGGAATCAGCCCCAGCATTTT.

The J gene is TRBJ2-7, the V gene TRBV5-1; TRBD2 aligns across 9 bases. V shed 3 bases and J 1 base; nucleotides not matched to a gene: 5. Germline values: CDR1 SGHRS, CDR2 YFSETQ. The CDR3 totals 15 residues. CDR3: CASSSGLALSYEQYF. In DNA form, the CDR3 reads TGCGCCAGCAGCTCTGGACTAGCGCTGTCCTACGAGCAGTACTTC.

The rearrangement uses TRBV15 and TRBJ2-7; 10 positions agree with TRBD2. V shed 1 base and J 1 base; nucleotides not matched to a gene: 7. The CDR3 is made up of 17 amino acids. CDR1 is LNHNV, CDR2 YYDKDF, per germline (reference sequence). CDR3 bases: TGTGCCACCAGCAGAGGAGCTAGCGGGAGCTCGTCCTACGAGCAGTACTTC. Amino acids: CATSRGASGSSSYEQYF.

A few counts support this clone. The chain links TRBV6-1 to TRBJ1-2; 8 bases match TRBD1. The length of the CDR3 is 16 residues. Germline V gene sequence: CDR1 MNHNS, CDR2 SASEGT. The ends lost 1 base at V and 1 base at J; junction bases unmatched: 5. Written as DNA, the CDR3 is TGTGCCAGCAGTGAAGGCGGGACAGGACTTAACTATGGCTACACCTTC. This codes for CASSEGGTGLNYGYTF.

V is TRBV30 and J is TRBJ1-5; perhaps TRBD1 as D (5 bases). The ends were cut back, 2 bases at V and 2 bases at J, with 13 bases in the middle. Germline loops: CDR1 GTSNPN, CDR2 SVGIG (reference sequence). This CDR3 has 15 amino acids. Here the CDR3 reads CAWSRWQGGNQPQHF. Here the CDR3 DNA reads TGTGCCTGGAGTCGATGGCAGGGAGGCAATCAGCCCCAGCATTTT.

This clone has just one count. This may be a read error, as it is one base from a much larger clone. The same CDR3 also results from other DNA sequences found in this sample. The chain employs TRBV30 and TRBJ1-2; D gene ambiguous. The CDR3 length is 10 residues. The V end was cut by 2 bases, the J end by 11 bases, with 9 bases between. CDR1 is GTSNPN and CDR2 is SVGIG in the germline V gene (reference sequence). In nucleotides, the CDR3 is TGTGCCTGGAGTACATTGAATTACACCTTC. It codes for CAWSTLNYTF.

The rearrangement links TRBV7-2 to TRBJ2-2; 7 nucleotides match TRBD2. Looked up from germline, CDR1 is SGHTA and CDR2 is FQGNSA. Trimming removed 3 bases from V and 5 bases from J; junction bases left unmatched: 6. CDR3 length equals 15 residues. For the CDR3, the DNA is TGTGCCAGCAGCTTTAGCGGGCCGGGGACCGGGGAGCTGTTTTTT. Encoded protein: CASSFSGPGTGELFF.